The 14 T cell receptor beta chains given below trace back to one sample, sequenced in a study of CD8 T cells in Susac syndrome. Random hexamers were used to reverse transcribe the RNA input (about 0.5 to 1 ug). TCRdb reprocessed the immunoSEQ multiplex PCR reads via MiXCR and lists one record per CDR3 protein. The sample holds tens of thousands of distinct CDR3 sequences, 95% to 96% seen once. Sequenced material: CD8+ T cells from PBMCs. All receptors derive from a human donor with Susac syndrome.

The J gene is TRBJ2-1, the V gene TRBV15; 10 bases agree with TRBD1. Germline V lookup: CDR1 LNHNV, CDR2 YYDKDF (reference sequence). The CDR3 spans 15 residues. V was pared by 6 bases and J by 2 bases, with 4 bases of the junction left unmatched. The CDR3 DNA sequence: TGTGCCACCAGGGGGGGGACAGGGGCCTACAATGAGCAGTTCTTC. Amino acids: CATRGGTGAYNEQFF.

This chain uses TRBV27 with TRBJ1-1; 9 nucleotides align to TRBD1. There are 14 residues in the CDR3. Trimming cost V 3 bases and J 5 bases; bases outside gene matches: 4. CDR1 and CDR2 from the germline V gene are MNHEY and SMNVEV (reference sequence). The CDR3 is CASSFTGGRTEAFF. CDR3 DNA: TGTGCCAGCAGTTTCACAGGGGGCCGGACTGAAGCTTTCTTT.

The chain combines TRBV28 with TRBJ1-1; tentatively, D is TRBD1 (5 bases). Per germline, CDR1 MDHEN and CDR2 SYDVKM. The CDR3 totals 12 residues. V was shortened by 6 bases and J by 0 bases, with 5 bases between the two germline ends. The CDR3 here is CASRGVNTEAFF. Written as DNA, the CDR3 is TGTGCCAGCAGAGGGGTGAACACTGAAGCTTTCTTT.

This chain uses TRBV10-3 with TRBJ2-3; maybe TRBD1 (6 bases). Trimming took off 4 bases at V and 5 bases at J, with 10 bases between the two ends. The CDR3 loop spans 13 amino acids. Germline CDR1 ENHRY, CDR2 SYGVKD. The DNA for the CDR3 is TGTGCCATCAGTGGCCTACAGGGAGATACGCAGTATTTT. As protein: CAISGLQGDTQYF.

This chain uses TRBV6-6 with TRBJ1-4; unclear D gene. Between the trimmed V and J ends, which lost 1 base and 6 bases, there was a span of 6 bases. This CDR3 contains 13 residues. Germline values: CDR1 MNHNY, CDR2 SVGAGI (reference sequence). CDR3 amino acids: CASSYFRHEKLFF. The CDR3 DNA reads as TGTGCCAGCAGTTACTTCAGGCATGAAAAACTGTTTTTT.

The chain carries TRBV9 and TRBJ2-7, with D possibly TRBD2 on 6 matching bases. Germline lookup yields CDR1 SGDLS and CDR2 YYNGEE. The CDR3 sequence is 14 residues long. V shed 0 bases and J shed 6 bases, with 13 bases lying between them. CDR3 protein: CASSVETAGGEQYF. The CDR3 nucleotides read TGTGCCAGCAGCGTAGAAACCGCCGGGGGCGAGCAGTACTTC.

V gene TRBV27 combines with J gene TRBJ1-6; D remains unclear. Trimming removed 6 bases at V and 0 bases at J, with 3 bases between. Looked up from germline, CDR1 is MNHEY and CDR2 is SMNVEV (reference sequence). The CDR3 has 13 amino acids. The CDR3 bases are TGTGCCAGCAGCATCTCCTATAATTCACCCCTCCACTTT. Amino acids: CASSISYNSPLHF.

This clonotype was counted only a few times. V and J are TRBV3-1 and TRBJ1-1; TRBD1 is a possible D gene (6 bases). There are 15 residues in the CDR3. Germline lookup yields CDR1 LGHDT and CDR2 YNNKEL (reference sequence). V was cut by 0 bases and J by 4 bases, with 12 bases left in between. DNA for the CDR3: TGTGCCAGCAGCCAAGAGGGGGGGCGAAGCACTGAAGCTTTCTTT. This codes for CASSQEGGRSTEAFF.

V usage is TRBV11-3 and J usage is TRBJ2-7; a weak D match, TRBD2 (5 bases). Trimming removed 5 bases at V and 4 bases at J, with 9 bases between. The germline CDR1 and CDR2 sequences are SGHNT and YENEEA. The CDR3 has 12 residues. DNA for the CDR3: TGTGCCAGCAGCCTGCGGGCGTACGAGCAGTACTTC. As protein: CASSLRAYEQYF.

This chain uses TRBV13 with TRBJ2-4; 9 bases are shared with TRBD1. Per the germline V gene, CDR1 is PRHDT and CDR2 is FYEKMQ (reference sequence). This CDR3 is 14 amino acids long. J was trimmed by 9 bases and V by 3 bases; bases with no gene match: 6. The CDR3 reads CASSFPGTGFIQYF. Written as DNA, the CDR3 is TGTGCCAGCAGCTTCCCCGGGACAGGGTTCATTCAGTACTTC.

This clonotype was detected once. J is TRBJ1-1 and V is TRBV30; D might be TRBD1 (5 bases). Germline CDR1 and CDR2: GTSNPN and SVGIG (reference sequence). V lost 2 bases and J 6 bases, leaving 13 bases between the germline ends. The CDR3 totals 13 residues. This CDR3 reads CAWSSGRDAEAFF. CDR3 nucleotides: TGTGCCTGGAGTTCGGGCCGGGACGCTGAAGCTTTCTTT.

This sequence joins TRBV18 and TRBJ1-6; D not certain. The CDR3 is 17 amino acids. V shed 3 bases and J shed 3 bases, with 15 bases lying between them. CDR1 is KGHSH, CDR2 LQKENI, per germline. This CDR3 reads CASSPGKTGIYNSPLHF. As DNA, the CDR3 is TGTGCCAGCTCACCGGGAAAGACGGGGATCTATAATTCACCCCTCCACTTT.

The chain has TRBV7-9 and TRBJ1-5; no definite D call. This CDR3 is 13 amino acids long. Germline V lookup: CDR1 SEHNR, CDR2 FQNEAQ (reference sequence). With 1 base removed from V and 6 bases from J, the gap between germline ends came to 7 bases. In DNA, the CDR3 is TGTGCCAGCAGCTTAGACCAAGCTCAGCCCCAGCATTTT. Its translation is CASSLDQAQPQHF.

V is TRBV2 and J is TRBJ2-5; D unclear. Trimming pared 6 bases from V and 6 bases from J, leaving 8 bases between. Germline loops: CDR1 SNHLY, CDR2 FYNNEI. The CDR3 extends over 11 amino acids. The CDR3 sequence: CASSEIQTQYF. CDR3 bases: TGTGCCAGCAGCGAAATACAGACCCAGTACTTC.